These T cell receptor beta chains were read from a single sample in a study of CD8 T cells in Susac syndrome. One entry per CDR3 protein, called by TCRdb with MiXCR from the immunoSEQ multiplex PCR reads. This table holds a few hundred thousand distinct CDR3 sequences, approximately 90% found once. Sequencing was performed on CD8+ T cells from PBMCs. All receptors come from a human donor with multiple sclerosis. The CDR3 runs from the conserved cysteine through the conserved F or W. D genes are given only for firm matches. Clone size appears in some rows only: once, few, many, or a class for an expanded clone.

J	V	D	size	CDR3	DNA
TRBJ1-2	TRBV12-3/TRBV12-4	TRBD1	NA	CASRGQGSYYGYTF	TGTGCCAGCAGGGGACAGGGATCTTACTATGGCTACACCTTC
TRBJ2-1	TRBV15	NA	once	CATSRTGDNEQFF	TGTGCCACCAGTAGAACGGGGGACAATGAGCAGTTCTTC
TRBJ1-5	TRBV27	TRBD1	NA	CASRPGTGSNQPQHF	TGTGCCAGTCGACCCGGGACAGGTAGCAATCAGCCCCAGCATTTT
TRBJ2-1	TRBV4-2	TRBD2	NA	CASSQAWLAGAEQFF	TGTGCCAGCAGCCAAGCATGGCTAGCGGGAGCCGAGCAGTTCTTC
TRBJ1-5	TRBV6-1	NA	NA	CASSDYGGNQPQHF	TGTGCCAGCAGCGACTACGGGGGCAATCAGCCCCAGCATTTT
TRBJ2-1	TRBV3-1	TRBD2	NA	CASSQDGGRAYNEQFF	TGTGCCAGCAGCCAAGACGGCGGGAGGGCCTACAATGAGCAGTTCTTC
TRBJ2-5	TRBV27	NA	NA	CASSPRGWGETQYF	TGTGCCAGCAGTCCGCGTGGTTGGGGAGAGACCCAGTACTTC
TRBJ2-1	TRBV25-1	TRBD1	NA	CASRDREINEQFF	TGTGCCAGCCGGGACAGGGAAATTAATGAGCAGTTCTTC
TRBJ2-7	TRBV9	NA	NA	CASSVGLNYEQYF	TGTGCCAGCAGCGTAGGCTTGAATTACGAGCAGTACTTC
TRBJ1-5	TRBV12-3/TRBV12-4	TRBD1	NA	CASSWGWDSSAQPQHF	TGTGCCAGCAGTTGGGGCTGGGACAGTTCGGCTCAGCCCCAGCATTTT
TRBJ2-3	TRBV4-3	TRBD2	NA	CASSQRTSRSTDTQYF	TGCGCCAGCAGCCAAAGGACTAGCCGGAGCACAGATACGCAGTATTTT
TRBJ2-3	TRBV6-5	NA	NA	CARTPRGRSTDTQYF	TGTGCCAGAACCCCAAGGGGCCGAAGCACAGATACGCAGTATTTT
TRBJ2-3	TRBV15	TRBD2	once	CATSRPIGTSEDTQYF	TGTGCCACCAGCAGACCCATCGGGACTAGCGAGGATACGCAGTATTTT
TRBJ1-1	TRBV6-5	NA	NA	CASNPGVLNTEAFF	TGTGCCAGCAACCCTGGGGTTCTGAACACTGAAGCTTTCTTT
TRBJ1-2	TRBV4-2	NA	NA	CASSPPGQPANYGYTF	TGTGCCAGCAGCCCCCCCGGACAGCCGGCTAACTATGGCTACACCTTC
TRBJ2-3	TRBV5-4	NA	NA	CASSLVQQDTQYF	TGTGCCAGCAGCTTGGTACAGCAAGATACGCAGTATTTT
TRBJ1-1	TRBV19	NA	NA	CASGWTEAFF	TGTGCCAGTGGGTGGACTGAAGCTTTCTTT
TRBJ1-1	TRBV12-3/TRBV12-4	NA	NA	CASRHRERAFF	TGTGCCAGTCGACATCGGGAGAGGGCTTTCTTT
TRBJ1-5	TRBV7-2	NA	NA	CASSLRSWYNQPQHF	TGTGCCAGCAGCTTACGGAGCTGGTATAACCAGCCCCAGCATTTT
TRBJ2-7	TRBV3-1	TRBD2	NA	CASSQDNPLAGGTSYEQYF	TGTGCCAGCAGCCAAGACAACCCCCTAGCGGGGGGTACCTCCTACGAGCAGTACTTC
TRBJ1-1	TRBV6-5	TRBD1	NA	CASSYSLGQGVAGEAFF	TGTGCCAGCAGTTACTCGCTGGGACAGGGGGTGGCAGGTGAAGCTTTCTTT
TRBJ2-3	TRBV28	TRBD2	few	CASSLSGGAADTQYF	TGTGCCAGCAGTTTATCCGGGGGGGCCGCAGATACGCAGTATTTT
TRBJ2-3	TRBV12-3/TRBV12-4	NA	NA	CASAAVSTDTQYF	TGTGCCAGCGCGGCCGTAAGCACAGATACGCAGTATTTT
TRBJ2-1	TRBV9	NA	NA	CASSVAGVASYNEQFF	TGTGCCAGCAGCGTAGCTGGGGTAGCGTCCTACAATGAGCAGTTCTTC
TRBJ2-3	TRBV9	NA	NA	CASRPATGGPSADTQYF	TGTGCCAGCAGGCCCGCCACCGGCGGTCCCTCGGCAGATACGCAGTATTTT
TRBJ2-1	TRBV7-9	TRBD1	NA	CASSPPSGTGHYNEQFF	TGTGCCAGCAGCCCCCCATCCGGGACAGGGCACTACAATGAGCAGTTCTTC
TRBJ2-1	TRBV11-1	NA	NA	CASSSPYRRARDEQFF	TGTGCCAGCAGCTCTCCTTACCGGAGGGCCCGTGATGAGCAGTTCTTC
TRBJ2-5	TRBV9	NA	NA	CATRMGGMREETQYF	TGTGCGACACGAATGGGAGGAATGCGTGAAGAGACCCAGTACTTC
TRBJ1-2	TRBV24-1	NA	NA	CATSDSRAPAYGYTF	TGTGCCACCAGTGATTCGAGGGCCCCAGCCTATGGCTACACCTTC
TRBJ1-1	TRBV29-1	NA	NA	CSVWFWKNMGTEAFF	TGCAGCGTTTGGTTCTGGAAGAATATGGGCACTGAAGCTTTCTTT
TRBJ2-7	TRBV5-4	TRBD2	NA	CASSSGTSSYEQYF	TGTGCCAGCAGTTCCGGGACTAGCTCCTACGAGCAGTACTTC
TRBJ1-2	TRBV7-9	TRBD1	NA	CASSPPRLQGDYGYTF	TGTGCCAGCAGCCCCCCACGCCTACAGGGGGACTATGGCTACACCTTC
TRBJ1-2	TRBV29-1	NA	NA	CSVERAIGGYTF	TGCAGCGTTGAAAGGGCGATCGGTGGCTACACCTTC
TRBJ2-7	TRBV7-3	TRBD2	NA	CASSRTGTSGSYEQYF	TGTGCCAGCAGCAGGACCGGGACTAGCGGGAGCTACGAGCAGTACTTC
TRBJ1-2	TRBV15	NA	NA	CATSRDGGGSPMDWAYGYTF	TGTGCCACCAGCAGAGATGGGGGCGGCTCGCCAATGGACTGGGCGTATGGCTACACCTTC
TRBJ1-1	TRBV13	NA	NA	CASSLGLEGNTEAFF	TGTGCCAGCAGCTTAGGCCTAGAGGGGAACACTGAAGCTTTCTTT
TRBJ2-1	TRBV7-9	TRBD2	NA	CASRALARRSHEQFF	TGTGCCAGCAGAGCACTAGCGCGCCGTAGTCATGAGCAGTTCTTC
TRBJ1-3	TRBV6-2/TRBV6-3	TRBD1	NA	CASSYRLDREAGNTIYF	TGTGCCAGCAGTTACCGGCTCGACAGGGAGGCTGGAAACACCATATATTTT
TRBJ1-2	TRBV12-5	NA	NA	CASGFSGNRNYGYTF	TGTGCTAGTGGTTTTTCGGGGAATCGGAACTATGGCTACACCTTC
TRBJ2-5	TRBV4-1	NA	NA	CASSQAEGPKRLETQYF	TGCGCCAGCAGCCAAGCAGAGGGGCCTAAGCGCCTAGAGACCCAGTACTTC
TRBJ2-3	TRBV4-3	NA	NA	CASSQGLGTDTQYF	TGCGCCAGCAGCCAAGGACTAGGCACAGATACGCAGTATTTT
TRBJ1-1	TRBV25-1	NA	NA	CASSESGQGFTEAFF	TGTGCCAGCAGTGAATCTGGGCAGGGGTTCACTGAAGCTTTCTTT
TRBJ2-7	TRBV27	TRBD1	NA	CASRAPGTAPYEQYF	TGTGCCAGCAGGGCCCCCGGGACAGCCCCCTACGAGCAGTACTTC
TRBJ1-2	TRBV12-3/TRBV12-4	NA	NA	CASSWTYGYTF	TGTGCCAGCAGCTGGACATATGGCTACACCTTC
TRBJ2-3	TRBV15	TRBD2	NA	CATSAGGGWMDTQYF	TGTGCCACCAGCGCCGGCGGGGGGTGGATGGATACGCAGTATTTT
TRBJ2-4	TRBV19	NA	NA	CASSIGPQVNF	TGTGCCAGTAGTATCGGGCCTCAGGTGAACTTC
TRBJ2-7	TRBV16	TRBD1	NA	CASSLSGTGGEQYF	TGTGCCAGCAGCCTTTCCGGGACAGGGGGCGAGCAGTACTTC
TRBJ2-5	TRBV15	NA	once	CATSRVTQETQYF	TGTGCCACCAGCAGAGTTACCCAAGAGACCCAGTACTTC
TRBJ2-5	TRBV27	NA	NA	CASSSTGGRLPQETQYF	TGTGCCAGCAGTTCTACGGGGGGCAGGCTCCCCCAAGAGACCCAGTACTTC
TRBJ1-3	TRBV30	NA	NA	CAWTEAGNTIYF	TGTGCCTGGACCGAAGCTGGAAACACCATATATTTT
TRBJ2-3	TRBV21-1	NA	NA	CASTKGTSGSGTDTQYF	TGTGCCAGCACCAAAGGGACTAGCGGGAGTGGCACAGATACGCAGTATTTT
TRBJ1-3	TRBV19	NA	once	CASSYQPSRGVRGNTIYF	TGTGCCAGTAGTTATCAGCCCTCAAGGGGGGTGCGTGGAAACACCATATATTTT
TRBJ2-2	TRBV25-1	TRBD2	NA	CASSELAGVGELFF	TGTGCCAGCAGTGAATTAGCGGGAGTGGGGGAGCTGTTTTTT
TRBJ2-1	TRBV5-6	NA	NA	CASSLMAFGNEQFF	TGTGCCAGCAGCTTGATGGCCTTTGGGAATGAGCAGTTCTTC
TRBJ2-1	TRBV29-1	NA	NA	CSAEGGSSYNEQFF	TGCAGCGCTGAAGGGGGAAGCTCCTACAATGAGCAGTTCTTC
TRBJ1-1	TRBV12-3/TRBV12-4	NA	NA	CASSPSDRPSMNTEAFF	TGTGCCAGCAGTCCGTCGGACAGACCAAGTATGAACACTGAAGCTTTCTTT
TRBJ1-5	TRBV6-2/TRBV6-3	NA	NA	CASSYSDQPQHF	TGTGCCAGCAGTTACTCAGACCAGCCCCAGCATTTT
TRBJ2-1	TRBV13	TRBD2	NA	CASSLGLAGGYEQFF	TGTGCCAGCAGCTTAGGTCTAGCGGGAGGGTATGAGCAGTTCTTC
TRBJ2-5	TRBV12-3/TRBV12-4	NA	NA	CASTPPGFQEAQYF	TGTGCCAGCACCCCGCCAGGATTCCAAGAGGCCCAGTACTTC